These T cell receptor beta chains were read from a single sample in a study of OX40 agonist ivuxolimab in advanced cancers. Repertoires were generated with immunoSEQ multiplex PCR, while TCRdb's copy carries only in-frame clones and drops some. In the table there are 65,000 to 90,000 clones, over 75% of which are singletons. The material sequenced was CD4+ or CD8+ T cells sorted from blood, taken in a trial of the OX40 agonist ivuxolimab. The source is an adult with an advanced solid tumor such as melanoma, head and neck, liver or kidney cancer. Each CDR3 is given with its conserved first and last residue. The D gene is left open where the match is weak. For some rows the clone size is stated as once, few or many, or as a class when expanded; others skip it.

size	D	V	J	CDR3	DNA
once	-	TRBV29-1	TRBJ2-7	CSVELSSSYGQYF	TGCAGCGTTGAGCTTTCCAGTTCCTACGGGCAGTACTTC
-	-	TRBV11-2	TRBJ1-1	CASSFYTAGRTEAFF	TGTGCCAGCAGCTTTTACACGGCAGGCCGAACTGAAGCTTTCTTT
-	-	TRBV11-1	TRBJ2-1	CASSIDRYNEQFF	TGTGCCAGCAGCATAGACAGATACAATGAGCAGTTCTTC
-	-	TRBV7-9	TRBJ2-7	CASAASSYEQYF	TGTGCCAGCGCCGCGAGCTCCTACGAGCAGTACTTC
-	-	TRBV6-1	TRBJ2-7	CASSEGNSYEQYF	TGTGCCAGCAGTGAAGGGAACTCCTACGAGCAGTACTTC
-	TRBD1	TRBV2	TRBJ2-3	CASTRQGAGDTQYF	TGTGCCAGCACCCGACAGGGGGCTGGAGATACGCAGTATTTT
-	-	TRBV29-1	TRBJ2-6	CSALERSRAGANVLTF	TGCAGCGCCCTCGAGCGCTCCCGGGCGGGGGCCAACGTCCTGACTTTC
-	TRBD2	TRBV7-2	TRBJ2-2	CASSPPGLAGGRGGELFF	TGTGCCAGCAGCCCTCCGGGACTAGCGGGGGGGCGTGGCGGGGAGCTGTTTTTT
-	TRBD1	TRBV18	TRBJ1-2	CASSPWTGISGAYGYTF	TGTGCCAGCTCACCCTGGACAGGCATCTCCGGCGCCTATGGCTACACCTTC
few	TRBD1	TRBV19	TRBJ1-2	CASSILTGSYGYTF	TGTGCCAGTAGTATCCTGACAGGGAGCTATGGCTACACCTTC
-	-	TRBV19	TRBJ1-5	CASSAYDRYLQPQHF	TGTGCCAGTAGTGCCTACGACAGATACCTGCAGCCCCAGCATTTT
-	TRBD2	TRBV7-3	TRBJ2-3	CASSLSGGPDTQYF	TGTGCCAGCAGCCTCAGCGGGGGGCCGGATACGCAGTATTTT
few	-	TRBV29-1	TRBJ2-2	CSVDRSNTGELFF	TGCAGCGTTGATAGGTCGAACACCGGGGAGCTGTTTTTT
few	-	TRBV6-5	TRBJ1-5	CASSYAAVAQHF	TGTGCCAGCAGTTACGCTGCCGTAGCCCAGCATTTT
-	-	TRBV21-1	TRBJ1-1	CASSKTGGPRTEAFF	TGTGCCAGCAGCAAAACCGGGGGACCCCGGACTGAAGCTTTCTTT
-	TRBD1	TRBV6-1	TRBJ2-5	CASSEVGTGGETQYF	TGTGCCAGCAGTGAAGTCGGGACAGGGGGCGAGACCCAGTACTTC
-	-	TRBV9	TRBJ2-7	CASSVVSGAEQYF	TGTGCCAGCAGCGTAGTGTCCGGGGCCGAGCAGTACTTC
-	TRBD1	TRBV5-8	TRBJ2-6	CASSLTGAGANVLTF	TGTGCCAGCAGCCTCACAGGGGCTGGGGCCAACGTCCTGACTTTC
-	TRBD2	TRBV18	TRBJ2-6	CASSPQRGGPGANVLTF	TGTGCCAGCTCACCTCAGCGGGGGGGCCCCGGGGCCAACGTCCTGACTTTC
-	TRBD2	TRBV11-2	TRBJ2-5	CASRAGGTNQETQYF	TGTGCCAGCAGAGCGGGGGGGACTAACCAAGAGACCCAGTACTTC
-	TRBD1	TRBV5-6	TRBJ2-5	CASSSGDRKETQYF	TGTGCCAGCAGCTCCGGGGACAGAAAAGAGACCCAGTACTTC
-	-	TRBV9	TRBJ1-4	CASSVEDSGGRGEKLFF	TGTGCCAGCAGCGTAGAGGACTCCGGGGGCCGAGGTGAAAAACTGTTTTTT
once	-	TRBV4-2	TRBJ2-2	CASSQGISGATGELFF	TGTGCCAGCAGCCAAGGAATTAGCGGAGCCACCGGGGAGCTGTTTTTT
-	-	TRBV9	TRBJ1-3	CASSAGESGNTIYF	TGTGCCAGCAGCGCAGGGGAGTCTGGAAACACCATATATTTT
-	-	TRBV5-4	TRBJ1-4	CASSTPDRVKLFF	TGTGCCAGCAGCACCCCTGATAGGGTGAAACTGTTTTTT
-	-	TRBV19	TRBJ1-2	CASSLDDATGPYYGYTF	TGTGCCAGTAGTTTGGACGATGCCACAGGCCCCTACTATGGCTACACCTTC
-	-	TRBV19	TRBJ2-5	CASSTGTNQETQYF	TGTGCCAGTAGTACAGGCACAAACCAAGAGACCCAGTACTTC
-	TRBD1	TRBV5-1	TRBJ1-1	CASSPTGLNGEAFF	TGCGCCAGCAGCCCGACAGGGTTAAACGGCGAAGCTTTCTTT
-	TRBD1	TRBV5-1	TRBJ2-3	CASSLGDRFFDTQYF	TGCGCCAGCAGCTTGGGGGACAGATTTTTCGATACGCAGTATTTT